The 9 T cell receptor beta chains below were found in one sample sequenced in a study of cytomegalovirus exposure and HLA in healthy donors. It was with 60 Vbeta and 13 Jbeta primers that the PCR ran. Clones were sequenced by immunoSEQ multiplex PCR, and TCRdb holds only the in-frame ones, with some missing. Of more than 100,000 clones in the sample, approximately 72% are singletons; the top ten hold about 7.8%. The sample consisted of PBMCs. The receptors come from a woman aged 40-49 years in good health and CMV-seropositive.

The chain is built from TRBV2 and TRBJ2-5; D is unresolved. The V gene lost 7 bases and the J gene lost 13 bases, with 19 bases spanning the gap. Germline assignment: CDR1 SNHLY and CDR2 FYNNEI. The CDR3 is 12 residues long. In nucleotides, the CDR3 is TGTGCCAGCACCCTAGTCGAGGCGGCGACGTACTTC. Its protein product is CASTLVEAATYF.

The chain links TRBV7-6 to TRBJ2-7; 9 positions match TRBD1. V gave up 4 bases and J gave up 3 bases; unmatched junction bases: 4. Germline V gene data show CDR1 as SGHVS and CDR2 as FNYEAQ. There are 14 residues in the CDR3. The CDR3 loop is CASSYRDRDYEQYF. As DNA, the CDR3 is TGTGCCAGCAGCTACCGGGACAGGGACTACGAGCAGTACTTC. The full variable domain, its missing parts supplied by reference TRBV7-6 and TRBJ2-7, is GAGVSQSPRYKVTKRGQDVALRCDPISGHVSLYWYRQALGQGPEFLTYFNYEAQQDKSGLPNDRFSAERPEGSISTLTIQRTEQRDSAMYRCASSYRDRDYEQYFGPGTRLTVT.

Worth noting for this clone: The same CDR3 also results from other DNA sequences found in this sample. In DNA form, the CDR3 reads TGTGCCAGCAGACCCGGACAGGGGGCGGATGGCTACACCTTC. It specifies CASRPGQGADGYTF. The chain recombines TRBV6-5 with TRBJ1-2, with 11 bases fitting TRBD1. Per the germline V gene, CDR1 is MNHEY and CDR2 is SVGAGI. The CDR3 is 14 residues long. After removal of 6 bases from V and 6 bases from J, the junction contained 6 bases not matched to a gene.

The chain employs TRBV10-3 and TRBJ2-2, with TRBD1 matching over 12 bases. V lost 6 bases and J lost 0; bases outside the gene matches: 11. Germline CDR1 is ENHRY and CDR2 is SYGVKD. This CDR3 spans 19 amino acids. The CDR3 DNA follows: TGTGCCATCAGAAAACCGGGACAGGGGGCTGGACCGAACACCGGGGAGCTGTTTTTT. Protein: CAIRKPGQGAGPNTGELFF.

V is TRBV5-4 and J is TRBJ2-7; TRBD1 agrees at 8 bases. Germline values: CDR1 SGHNT, CDR2 YYREEE (reference sequence). Trimming removed 2 bases from V and 2 bases from J; junction bases left unmatched: 3. This CDR3 is built from 14 residues. CDR3 nucleotide sequence: TGTGCCAGCAGCTTCCGGGACAGGACCTACGAGCAGTACTTC. Its translation is CASSFRDRTYEQYF.

Here the CDR3 reads CASSLGQGSRAFF. CDR3 in DNA: TGCGCCAGCAGCCTAGGACAGGGGAGTAGAGCTTTCTTT. The gene calls are TRBV4-3 and TRBJ1-1; 9 bases fit TRBD1. The V segment lost 4 bases and the J segment 10 bases; nucleotides outside the gene matches: 7. Per the germline V gene, CDR1 is LGHNA and CDR2 is YSLEER. The CDR3 has 13 amino acids.

The rearrangement joins TRBV27 to TRBJ1-5; D call uncertain. Trimming cost V 2 bases and J 5 bases, with 7 bases left between them. The V gene's germline CDR1 is MNHEY and CDR2 SMNVEV (reference sequence). The CDR3 has 13 residues. In DNA form, the CDR3 reads TGTGCCAGCAGTTTAGGGAGCGATCAGCCCCAGCATTTT. Protein: CASSLGSDQPQHF.

V usage is TRBV7-2 and J usage is TRBJ1-2; D might be TRBD1 (5 bases). The CDR3 runs to 13 residues. Trimming pared 5 bases from V and 4 bases from J, leaving 11 bases between. Germline V lookup: CDR1 SGHTA, CDR2 FQGNSA. The CDR3 nucleotides read TGTGCCAGCAGCCAAGGGGAAATCTATGGCTACACCTTC. Encoded protein: CASSQGEIYGYTF.

V gene TRBV6-5 combines with J gene TRBJ2-3; a weak D match, TRBD1 (6 bases). Germline assignment: CDR1 MNHEY and CDR2 SVGAGI. The CDR3 covers 14 residues. V lost 2 bases to trimming and J lost 2 bases, with 8 bases between them. In DNA, the CDR3 is TGTGCCAGCAGTTACGGGACACCCACAGATACGCAGTATTTT. Protein product: CASSYGTPTDTQYF.